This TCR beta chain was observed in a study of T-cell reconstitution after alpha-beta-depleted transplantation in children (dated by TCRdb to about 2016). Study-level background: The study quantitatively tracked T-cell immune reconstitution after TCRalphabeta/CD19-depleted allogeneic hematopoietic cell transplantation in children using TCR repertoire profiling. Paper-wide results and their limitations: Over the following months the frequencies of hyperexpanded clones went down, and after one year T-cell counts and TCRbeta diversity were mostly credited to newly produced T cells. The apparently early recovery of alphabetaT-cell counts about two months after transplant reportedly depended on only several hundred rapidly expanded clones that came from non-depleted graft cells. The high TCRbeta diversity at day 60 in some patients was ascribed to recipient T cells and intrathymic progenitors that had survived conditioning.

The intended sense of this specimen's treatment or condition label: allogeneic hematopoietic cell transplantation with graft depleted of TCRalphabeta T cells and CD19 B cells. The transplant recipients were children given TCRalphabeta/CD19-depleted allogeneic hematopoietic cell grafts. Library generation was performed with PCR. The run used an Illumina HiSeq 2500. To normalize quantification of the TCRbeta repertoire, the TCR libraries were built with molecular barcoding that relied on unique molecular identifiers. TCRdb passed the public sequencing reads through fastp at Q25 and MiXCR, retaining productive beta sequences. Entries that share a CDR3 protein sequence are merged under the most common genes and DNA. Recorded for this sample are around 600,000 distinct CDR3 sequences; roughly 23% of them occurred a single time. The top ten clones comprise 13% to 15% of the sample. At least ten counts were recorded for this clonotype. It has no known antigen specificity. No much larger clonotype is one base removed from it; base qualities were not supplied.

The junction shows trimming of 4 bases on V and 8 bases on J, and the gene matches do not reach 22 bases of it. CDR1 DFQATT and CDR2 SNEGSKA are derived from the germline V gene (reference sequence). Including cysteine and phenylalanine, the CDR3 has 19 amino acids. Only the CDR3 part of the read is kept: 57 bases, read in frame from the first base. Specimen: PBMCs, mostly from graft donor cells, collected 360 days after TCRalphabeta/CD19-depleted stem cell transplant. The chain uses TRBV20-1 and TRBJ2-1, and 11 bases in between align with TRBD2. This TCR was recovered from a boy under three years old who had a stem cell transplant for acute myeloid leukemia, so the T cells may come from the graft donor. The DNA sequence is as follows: TGCAGTGCTATACTGACTAGTAGCGGGGGGGCCGCTGGATACGATGAGCAGTTCTTC. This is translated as CSAILTSSGGAAGYDEQFF.